The sequence of this T cell receptor beta chain was determined in a study of blood T cell repertoires in COVID-19. Per the authors' pipeline: Amplification of reference gene primers provided the estimated nucleated cell counts. Generated by immunoSEQ multiplex PCR, the TCRdb table keeps only in-frame clones and is missing some. The DNA was the basis for D and trimming; V, J and clone size are from that table. The data hold 110,000 or so clones, with approximately 85% observed a single time. This clone has more than one count but fewer than ten. The CDR3 length is 14 residues. CDR1 MNHEY and CDR2 SMNVEV come from the germline V gene (reference sequence). The germline V and J ends were trimmed by 5 bases and 4 bases, with 9 bases remaining between them.

The sequencing sample was made of peripheral blood. The V gene is TRBV27, the J gene TRBJ2-6; possibly TRBD1 for D (5 bases). The clonotype comes from a man aged 40-49 years with acute or convalescent COVID-19. CDR3 coding DNA: TGTGCCAGCAGTCCAGGGTCCGGGGCCAACGTCCTGACTTTC. It is translated as CASSPGSGANVLTF.